One T cell receptor (beta chain) is described in this entry. The antigen remains unidentified. The data belong to a study of shared clonotypes between healthy human individuals. Study summary: CD4 naive cells filled three plates per donor, CD4 memory three, CD8 naive two and CD8 memory one.

General study points: Naive subsets, compared against memory subsets, generally had larger estimated richness values. Depth was large, yet rarefaction showed that sorted-subset sequencing was incomplete.

CD45RO negativity and positive selection for CCR7 defined naive CD8 cells, a population that excluded terminally differentiated effector memory CD45RA+ cells. Every subset's genomic DNA went evenly onto several immunoSEQ plates. The table came from immunoSEQ multiplex PCR; TCRdb's copy has only in-frame clones and leaves some out. This sample carries about 2.1 million clones, 80% to 95% of them seen once, and the ten largest clones take under 2%. V shed 1 base, J shed 4 bases, and the junction held 7 bases outside the gene matches. The CDR3 has 15 residues. Germline V lookup: CDR1 SGDLS, CDR2 YYNGEE.

The specimen sequenced was naive CD8+ T cells from PBMCs. The TCR comes from a man between 18 and 29 years old in good health. Some clones in this sample may be carry-over from other donors' samples. The chain joins TRBV9 to TRBJ2-7; 8 bases agree with TRBD2. CDR3 sequence: CASSVLGSGTYEQYF. CDR3 bases: TGTGCCAGCAGCGTACTCGGTAGCGGGACATACGAGCAGTACTTC.